Each of the 25 T cell receptor beta chains below was sequenced from the same sample in a study of T cell responses to AZD1222 COVID-19 vaccine. Clones were sequenced by immunoSEQ multiplex PCR, and TCRdb holds only the in-frame ones, with some missing. The sample consists of about 100,000 clones, 85% to 90% of them appearing once. The sequenced sample was peripheral blood, obtained on day 0 of AZD1222 vaccination. These receptors were collected from an adult in good health.

The gene calls are TRBV19 and TRBJ1-1; 9 positions agree with TRBD1. J gave up 6 bases and V 0 bases, and 11 bases lay outside the gene matches. Germline CDR1 LNHDA, CDR2 SQIVND (reference sequence). This CDR3 is built from 17 residues. CDR3 protein: CASSIDRGTGLLAEAFF. CDR3 in DNA: TGTGCCAGTAGTATAGACCGGGGGACAGGGTTGTTAGCTGAAGCTTTCTTT.

V and J are TRBV28 and TRBJ2-7; no definite D call. V lost 2 bases and J lost 0, with 8 bases in between. This CDR3 comprises 14 residues. Germline V gene sequence: CDR1 MDHEN, CDR2 SYDVKM. The CDR3 DNA reads as TGTGCCAGCAGTTTAGGGGTCCTCTCCTACGAGCAGTACTTC. Its protein is CASSLGVLSYEQYF.

This clone was seen only once. The chain combines TRBV5-1 with TRBJ1-5, with D possibly being TRBD1 (6 bases). V was shortened by 2 bases and J by 1 base, with 10 bases between the two germline ends. Germline V gene data show CDR1 as SGHRS and CDR2 as YFSETQ. The CDR3 spans 15 residues. DNA of the CDR3: TGCGCCAGCAGCTTTACTGGACAGAGCAATCAGCCCCAGCATTTT. The encoded protein is CASSFTGQSNQPQHF.

J is TRBJ2-3 and V is TRBV7-2; the match to TRBD2 covers 12 bases. Germline-derived CDR1 and CDR2 are SGHTA and FQGNSA. The length of the CDR3 is 18 residues. V gave up 4 bases and J gave up 5 bases; unmatched junction bases: 13. The CDR3 nucleotides read TGTGCCAGCAGCTCTGCTAGCGGGAGGGCCAAAGGGGTAGATACGCAGTATTTT. This encodes CASSSASGRAKGVDTQYF.

V and J are TRBV7-2 and TRBJ2-1, with 8 bases that match TRBD2. V trimming: 1 base; J trimming: 2 bases; junction bases outside the gene matches: 4. The CDR3 runs to 16 residues. Per germline, CDR1 SGHTA and CDR2 FQGNSA. CDR3: CASSLVGGRTYNEQFF. The CDR3 DNA reads TGTGCCAGCAGCTTAGTAGGCGGGAGGACCTACAATGAGCAGTTCTTC. The whole variable domain, filled in from reference TRBV7-2 and TRBJ2-1, reads GAGVSQSPSNKVTEKGKDVELRCDPISGHTALYWYRQSLGQGLEFLIYFQGNSAPDKSGLPSDRFSAERTGGSVSTLTIQRTQQEDSAVYLCASSLVGGRTYNEQFFGPGTRLTVL.

This chain uses TRBV6-4 with TRBJ2-2; D may be TRBD1 (5 bases). The length of the CDR3 is 14 residues. Germline V CDR1 and CDR2: MRHNA, SNTAGT. Trimming removed 4 bases from V and 7 bases from J, with 13 bases in between. The CDR3: CASSAQGYGGELFF. CDR3 DNA sequence: TGTGCCAGCAGTGCCCAGGGTTACGGCGGGGAGCTGTTTTTT.

This sequence joins TRBV6-5 and TRBJ1-5, with 7 bases lining up with TRBD1. Germline V gives CDR1 MNHEY, CDR2 SVGAGI. J gave up 5 bases and V 6 bases, and 10 bases lay outside the gene matches. CDR3 length equals 15 residues. CDR3 in amino acids: CASSKGQPDHQPQHF. The DNA of the CDR3 is TGTGCCAGCAGCAAGGGACAGCCCGATCATCAGCCCCAGCATTTT.

V usage is TRBV6-2 or TRBV6-3 and J usage is TRBJ1-1, with D hard to call. Trimming took off 6 bases at V and 0 bases at J, with 29 bases between the two ends. Germline CDR1 is MNHEY and CDR2 is SVGEGT. The CDR3 runs to 20 residues. This CDR3 reads CASSQGLDNPYQMMNTEAFF. For the CDR3, the DNA is TGTGCCAGCAGCCAAGGGCTGGATAACCCCTATCAAATGATGAACACTGAAGCTTTCTTT.

The chain combines TRBV27 with TRBJ1-6; D is unresolved. Germline assignment: CDR1 MNHEY and CDR2 SMNVEV (reference sequence). V lost 1 base and J lost 7, with 26 bases in between. The CDR3 runs to 20 residues. CDR3 sequence reads: CASSLFSLGNGPRSNSPLHF. The DNA for the CDR3 is TGTGCCAGCAGTTTATTCTCGTTGGGGAACGGACCTCGCAGCAATTCACCCCTCCACTTT.

The chain employs TRBV15 and TRBJ1-2, with 8 bases that match TRBD1. Germline values: CDR1 LNHNV, CDR2 YYDKDF (reference sequence). The CDR3 consists of 15 residues. With V trimmed by 0 bases and J by 8 bases, 8 bases remained unmatched. CDR3: CATSRDRQGAQGYTF. DNA for the CDR3: TGTGCCACCAGCAGAGATCGTCAGGGGGCCCAAGGCTACACCTTC.

This sequence joins TRBV12-3 or TRBV12-4 and TRBJ1-3; D remains unclear. The length of the CDR3 is 11 residues. V was shortened by 1 base and J by 8 bases, with 3 bases between the two germline ends. This chain's CDR3 is CASSLGHTIYF. The DNA for the CDR3 is TGTGCCAGCAGTTTAGGACACACCATATATTTT.

The chain carries TRBV7-2 and TRBJ1-2; maybe TRBD1 (5 bases). Germline assignment: CDR1 SGHTA and CDR2 FQGNSA. The CDR3 sequence is 15 residues long. The ends were cut back, 7 bases at V and 0 bases at J, with 15 bases in the middle. CDR3 residues: CASTPTGATNYGYTF. The CDR3 DNA follows: TGTGCCAGCACCCCCACCGGGGCGACTAACTATGGCTACACCTTC.

V gene TRBV27 combines with J gene TRBJ1-2; a weak D match, TRBD1 (5 bases). CDR3 length: 14 residues. Germline CDR1 is MNHEY and CDR2 is SMNVEV (reference sequence). Trimming left V 6 bases short and J 2 bases short, with 13 bases between. The CDR3 DNA reads as TGTGCCAGCAGACAGTCGTGGGGGAACTATGGCTACACCTTC. Encoded protein: CASRQSWGNYGYTF.

The sample holds many counts of this clone. The chain employs TRBV27 and TRBJ1-1; D possibly corresponds to TRBD1 (5 bases). V lost 3 bases and J lost 4, with 18 bases in between. CDR1 MNHEY and CDR2 SMNVEV come from the germline V gene (reference sequence). This CDR3 comprises 16 residues. The CDR3 sequence: CASSFTGGGRSTEAFF. DNA for the CDR3: TGTGCCAGCAGTTTTACCGGGGGGGGAAGGAGCACTGAAGCTTTCTTT.

The chain joins TRBV2 to TRBJ2-3; 8 nucleotides line up with TRBD2. Germline assignment: CDR1 SNHLY and CDR2 FYNNEI. With 3 bases clipped from V and 3 bases from J, the junction kept 8 bases outside the gene matches. This CDR3 has 16 amino acids. In nucleotides, the CDR3 is TGTGCCAGCAGTGATATCTCGCTAGCGGGTACAGATACGCAGTATTTT. Residues: CASSDISLAGTDTQYF.

This clone was recorded only once. The chain links TRBV21-1 to TRBJ2-5; the table names TRBD2, a call not compared with the DNA. TRBV21-1 is classified as a pseudogene. The CDR3 covers 15 residues. The CDR3 loop is CASSKERRELETQYF. CDR3 bases: TGTGCCAGCAGCAAGGAAAGACGGGAATTAGAGACCCAGTACTTC.

This chain links TRBV6-2 or TRBV6-3 with TRBJ2-7; possibly TRBD1 for D (6 bases). The ends were cut back, 4 bases at V and 2 bases at J, with 12 bases in the middle. The germline CDR1 and CDR2 sequences are MNHEY and SVGEGT. The CDR3 contains 14 residues. CDR3 bases: TGTGCCAGCAGTTCGGACAGCGTAACCTACGAGCAGTACTTC. Protein sequence: CASSSDSVTYEQYF.

This sequence joins TRBV27 and TRBJ1-5; D may be TRBD1 (6 bases). Trimming removed 6 bases from V and 1 base from J, with 16 bases in between. The CDR3 consists of 16 residues. Germline lookup yields CDR1 MNHEY and CDR2 SMNVEV (reference sequence). CDR3 in DNA: TGTGCCAGCAGCCCACGGGGGCGGGGGAGCAATCAGCCCCAGCATTTT. Protein: CASSPRGRGSNQPQHF.

The chain links TRBV4-3 to TRBJ1-4; D is undetermined. The CDR3 spans 16 residues. V lost 0 bases and J 0 bases, leaving 8 bases between the germline ends. Per the germline V gene, CDR1 is LGHNA and CDR2 is YSLEER. The chain's CDR3 is CASSQDVQTTNEKLFF. CDR3 sequence (DNA): TGCGCCAGCAGCCAAGATGTGCAGACAACTAATGAAAAACTGTTTTTT.

V is TRBV7-8 and J is TRBJ1-5; 9 bases map to TRBD1. V shed 5 bases and J 0 bases; nucleotides not matched to a gene: 8. Looked up from germline, CDR1 is SGHVS and CDR2 is FQNEAQ. This CDR3 is 17 amino acids long. CDR3 in DNA: TGTGCCAGCAGCGATCCGACAGGGGGTCCTAGCAATCAGCCCCAGCATTTT. Translated, it gives CASSDPTGGPSNQPQHF.

The chain links TRBV5-1 to TRBJ2-5, with 7 positions matching TRBD1. Germline CDR1 SGHRS, CDR2 YFSETQ. V was clipped by 4 bases and J by 3 bases; unmatched bases: 12. The CDR3 length is 16 residues. The CDR3 DNA is TGCGCCAGCAGCCTAGAGCCGGGACAGTCAAAAGAGACCCAGTACTTC. Translation: CASSLEPGQSKETQYF.

The rearrangement uses TRBV30 and TRBJ1-4; D is unclear. Trimming removed 3 bases from V and 2 bases from J, with 10 bases in between. Germline lookup yields CDR1 GTSNPN and CDR2 SVGIG (reference sequence). The CDR3 is made up of 14 amino acids. The CDR3 DNA reads as TGTGCCTGGAGCACGCGTAGGACTAATGAAAAACTGTTTTTT. Encoded protein: CAWSTRRTNEKLFF.

The gene calls are TRBV18 and TRBJ2-2; D gene uncertain. This CDR3 comprises 14 residues. Germline CDR1 KGHSH, CDR2 LQKENI. Trimming pared 3 bases from V and 4 bases from J, leaving 9 bases between. This chain's CDR3 is CASSPRVLTGELFF. The CDR3 region has the DNA TGTGCCAGCTCACCCCGGGTCCTCACCGGGGAGCTGTTTTTT.

This chain uses TRBV30 with TRBJ2-5, with TRBD1 matching over 7 bases. CDR3 size: 14 residues. V lost 3 bases to trimming and J lost 3 bases; unmatched junction nucleotides: 7. CDR1 is GTSNPN, CDR2 SVGIG, per germline (reference sequence). As DNA, the CDR3 is TGTGCCTGGAGGAGAAAAGGACAGGAAGAGACCCAGTACTTC. Its protein is CAWRRKGQEETQYF. The full variable domain, rest sourced from reference TRBV30 and TRBJ2-5, is SQTIHQWPATLVQPVGSPLSLECTVEGTSNPNLYWYRQAAGRGLQLLFYSVGIGQISSEVPQNLSASRPQDRQFILSSKKLLLSDSGFYLCAWRRKGQEETQYFGPGTRLLVL.

This clone was detected only once. The chain joins TRBV7-2 to TRBJ2-5, with D possibly matching TRBD2 (6 bases). This CDR3 has 15 residues. The germline V gene encodes CDR1 SGHTA and CDR2 FQGNSA. The V end lost 4 bases, the J end lost 0 bases, and 12 bases lay between the germline ends. The CDR3: CASSSGEPYQETQYF. DNA of the CDR3: TGTGCCAGCAGCTCGGGGGAGCCGTACCAAGAGACCCAGTACTTC.